The entry below gives a single T cell receptor beta chain sequence along with its context. Its specific antigen is unknown. Per-base qualities were not stored, and no clone one base away is much larger. The data originate from a study of blood T cell repertoires in COVID-19 (dated by TCRdb to between 2020 and 2021). At the level of the whole study: Samples covering the acute and convalescent phases of COVID-19 were provided by collaborators in the United States, Italy and Spain. The prospective study material was composed of cDNA or gDNA derived from T cells, B-cell-depleted T cells, or PBMCs. Deeply sampled blood TCRbeta repertoires from subjects exposed to, actively infected with, or recovered from COVID-19 were included in the dataset. The repertoires were made available in a free public database intended to serve as a resource for research on the immune response to SARS-CoV-2. The samples were drawn from two sources: the first 160 participants of the ongoing ImmuneRACE study, and 1,000 to 1,500 subjects contributed by 6 global collaborators. Nearly every sample came with metadata listing a de-identified subject ID, COVID-19 status, age in years and sex. Where available, HLA class I and class II types were taken from metadata supplied by the sample provider and were not determined by assay-based typing. General conclusions and limits of the study: The amount of clinical and demographic metadata varied by source and participant and was provided uncurated.

Collaborating institutions collected whole blood in K2EDTA tubes following their own protocols. For TCRbeta analysis, collaborator samples were shipped as frozen whole blood, as isolated PBMCs, or as DNA extracted from either sample type. There are 12 amino acids in the CDR3, from cysteine to phenylalanine inclusive. Solely the CDR3 DNA is kept, with 36 bases framed from the first base. CDR1 SGHAT and CDR2 FQNNGV were looked up in the germline V gene. V lost 5 bases and J lost 1 base; the stretch between them is 6 bases long. TCRbeta CDR3 regions were amplified from genomic DNA by means of the immunoSEQ Assay, a bias-controlled multiplex PCR. Concerning the study's data processing: Nucleated cell counts per sample were estimated from amplification of reference gene primers within the assay. To quantify the absolute abundance of each unique TCRbeta CDR3 rearrangement, sequence reads were collapsed and filtered. For each sample, productive Simpson clonality was calculated by taking the square root of Simpson's diversity index across productive rearrangements. This immuneACCESS table, as held by TCRdb, lists in-frame sequences with V and J called but not all clones. Of the missing ones, under half trace to an unresolved V gene in checked studies; the others have no known cause. V and J calls and clone size come straight from that table; D and trimming were deduced from the DNA. Counted in this sample were 400,000 to 550,000 clones; roughly 90% of them appeared once. The top ten clonotypes cover roughly 4% of the sample.

Sequenced: peripheral blood. The V and J segments used are TRBV11-2 and TRBJ2-7; a confident D gene designation cannot be given. The receptor was isolated from a woman in her twenties or thirties with acute or convalescent COVID-19. The CDR3 sequence is CASSPTSYEQYF. The DNA reads as follows: TGTGCCAGCAGCCCCACATCCTACGAGCAGTACTTC.